This T cell receptor (beta chain) was recorded in a study of breast tumors, draining lymph nodes, adjacent tissues. V was trimmed by 3 bases and J by 4 bases, leaving 13 bases between them. The CDR3 extends over 14 amino acids. CDR1 is SGHNT and CDR2 is YYREEE in the germline V gene (reference sequence). TCRdb re-derived calls from the multiplex PCR reads in MiXCR, one entry per CDR3 protein. The data contain around 250,000 distinct CDR3 sequences, under 35% of them singletons. On this clonotype itself: Its matching antigen is unknown.

The lymph nodes were axillary draining lymph nodes from breast cancer patients. Findings and caveats of the study: Tumor T cell lymph node origin was a supported hypothesis, not proven. Tumor repertoires ranked between lymph nodes and nontumor tissue in diversity, with V and J gene preferences. Most tumor T cells seemingly derive from lymph node, then expand in tumor. Luminal-like breast cancer showed significantly greater tumor-nontumor repertoire similarity than basal-like breast cancer did.

Specimen: axillary lymph node tissue. The receptor was derived from a female donor with breast cancer. Some clones in this sample may be carry-over from other donors' samples. The genes are TRBV5-4 and TRBJ1-2; D is perhaps TRBD1 (5 bases). Here the CDR3 reads CASSSTTATYGYTF. The CDR3 DNA reads TGTGCCAGCAGCTCCACGACAGCTACCTATGGCTACACCTTC. The full variable domain, completed using reference TRBV5-4 and TRBJ1-2, is ETGVTQSPTHLIKTRGQQVTLRCSSQSGHNTVSWYQQALGQGPQFIFQYYREEENGRGNFPPRFSGLQFPNYSSELNVNALELDDSALYLCASSSTTATYGYTFGSGTRLTVV.